The clone carrying this T cell receptor (beta chain) showed up just a few times. Antigen specificity is unknown. The data are from a study of early T cells in non-severe SARS-CoV-2 infection. At the level of the study: Sequencing of unsorted whole blood was done on bulk RNA, leaving chains unpaired. General study findings and limits: Using VDJdb, the matching emphasized anti-spike CD8 responses while missing private and CD4 specificities.

Unique molecular identifiers were affixed to single, distinct cDNA molecules. TCRdb fed the 5' RACE reads into MiXCR, producing one record per CDR3 protein. The sample carries over 50,000 distinct CDR3 sequences, roughly 12% recorded once. Sequencing input: whole blood. The receptor was isolated from an adult who was a healthcare worker with PCR-confirmed SARS-CoV-2 infection or an uninfected control (not recorded which).

CDR3 amino acids: CASSWTGPGNTIYF. The CDR3 nucleotides read TGTGCCAGCAGCTGGACAGGACCTGGAAACACCATATATTTT. The J gene is TRBJ1-3, the V gene TRBV5-6, with 7 bases matching TRBD1. The CDR3 loop spans 14 amino acids. Germline loops: CDR1 SGHDT, CDR2 YYEEEE. The V segment lost 3 bases and the J segment 2 bases; nucleotides outside the gene matches: 2.